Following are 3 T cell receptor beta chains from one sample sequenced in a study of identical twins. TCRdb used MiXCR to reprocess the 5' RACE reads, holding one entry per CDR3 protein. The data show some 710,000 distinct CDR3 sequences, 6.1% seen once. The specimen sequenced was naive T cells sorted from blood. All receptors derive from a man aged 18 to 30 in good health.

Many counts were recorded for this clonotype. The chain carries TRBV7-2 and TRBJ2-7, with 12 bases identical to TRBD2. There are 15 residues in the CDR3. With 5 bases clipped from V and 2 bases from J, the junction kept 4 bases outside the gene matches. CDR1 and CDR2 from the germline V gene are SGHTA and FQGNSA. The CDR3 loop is CASSAGLAGPYEQYF. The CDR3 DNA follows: TGTGCCAGCAGCGCCGGACTAGCGGGGCCCTACGAGCAGTACTTC.

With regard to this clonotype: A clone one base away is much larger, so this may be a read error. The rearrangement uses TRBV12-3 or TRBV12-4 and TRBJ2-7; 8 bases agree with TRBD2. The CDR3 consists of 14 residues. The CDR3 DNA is TGTGCCAGCAGTTTAGTCGGGAGGGTCTACAAGCAGTACTTC. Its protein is CASSLVGRVYKQYF.

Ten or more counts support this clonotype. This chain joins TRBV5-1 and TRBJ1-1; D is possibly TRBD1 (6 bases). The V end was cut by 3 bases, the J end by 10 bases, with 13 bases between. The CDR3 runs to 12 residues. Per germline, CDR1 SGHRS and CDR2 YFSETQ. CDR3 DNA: TGCGCCAGCAGCTACTCGGGGGGCCGAGCTTTCTTT. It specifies CASSYSGGRAFF.